These T cell receptor beta chains were read from a single sample in a study of T cell responses to AZD1222 COVID-19 vaccine. Libraries were prepared by immunoSEQ multiplex PCR; TCRdb keeps only in-frame clonotypes and omits some of them. The table lists about 130,000 clones, 88% of them singletons. The source was peripheral blood, collected 28 days after the second AZD1222 dose. Receptors originate from an adult who received the AZD1222 COVID-19 vaccine. Each CDR3 is given with its conserved first and last residue. Fields, in order: D gene, clone size, J gene, V gene, CDR3 length, CDR3 DNA, CDR3 protein. A D gene is named only where the DNA matches it firmly. Clone size appears in some rows only: once, few, many, or a class for an expanded clone.

-,few,TRBJ2-2,TRBV7-9,15,TGTGCCAGCAGCTTAGTCGGGAAAATAACCGGGGAGCTGTTTTTT,CASSLVGKITGELFF
-,-,TRBJ1-1,TRBV7-2,13,TGTGCCAGCACCCTTCGGGGGAACACTGAAGCTTTCTTT,CASTLRGNTEAFF
-,-,TRBJ2-5,TRBV5-1,15,TGCGCCAGCAGCTTAGGGTCCCTTTCGCAAGAGACCCAGTACTTC,CASSLGSLSQETQYF
-,-,TRBJ2-3,TRBV10-3,15,TGTGCCATCAGTGTAAGTCTAGCTCTGGGGGATACGCAGTATTTT,CAISVSLALGDTQYF
-,-,TRBJ2-1,TRBV29-1,14,TGCAGCGTTGTTATACCCTACCTCTACAATGAGCAGTTCTTC,CSVVIPYLYNEQFF
TRBD2,-,TRBJ2-4,TRBV5-4,17,TGTGCCAGCAGCCCGGAGGGGACTAGCGGGGTGGGAAACATTCAGTACTTC,CASSPEGTSGVGNIQYF
-,-,TRBJ1-1,TRBV7-9,14,TGTGCCAGCAGCTTAGGGCAGGGGAGGACTGAAGCTTTCTTT,CASSLGQGRTEAFF
-,-,TRBJ1-5,TRBV30,14,TGTGCCTGGAATAGCCGGGGCTTCAATCAGCCCCAGCATTTT,CAWNSRGFNQPQHF
-,-,TRBJ1-2,TRBV6-5,13,TGTGCCAGCAGACTAGGGTATCGGGATGGCTACACCTTC,CASRLGYRDGYTF
TRBD2,-,TRBJ2-3,TRBV18,16,TGTGCCAGCTCACCACCTAGCGGGGTTAGCACAGATACGCAGTATTTT,CASSPPSGVSTDTQYF
TRBD2,once,TRBJ2-2,TRBV6-1,16,TGTGCCAGCAGTGGGACTAGCGGGGGGGTCACCGGGGAGCTGTTTTTT,CASSGTSGGVTGELFF
-,-,TRBJ1-2,TRBV2,17,TGTGCCAGCAGGCCCCCGGGAGTCCGGTCAGCCCCCAATGGCTACACCTTC,CASRPPGVRSAPNGYTF
TRBD1,few,TRBJ1-5,TRBV7-2,15,TGTGCCAGCAGCTTCCGACAGGGAAGTGTAAGGGGCCAGCATTTT,CASSFRQGSVRGQHF
-,-,TRBJ2-3,TRBV7-8,13,TGTGCCAGCAGCTTAGGGTTGCAAGATACGCAGTATTTT,CASSLGLQDTQYF
TRBD1,few,TRBJ1-1,TRBV9,17,TGTGCCAGCAGCGCTACAGGGACAGGGGCCTCGAACACTGAAGCTTTCTTT,CASSATGTGASNTEAFF
TRBD1,once,TRBJ1-4,TRBV2,15,TGTGCCAGCAGTGGGCAGGGGGCGCAGAATGAAAAACTGTTTTTT,CASSGQGAQNEKLFF
-,few,TRBJ1-5,TRBV6-5,14,TGTGCCAGCAGTTACGTTTCAGGGTTTCAGCCCCAGCATTTT,CASSYVSGFQPQHF
TRBD1,-,TRBJ1-3,TRBV10-1,14,TGCGCCCGACAGGGCACCGACTCTGGAAACACCATATATTTT,CARQGTDSGNTIYF
-,-,TRBJ1-2,TRBV10-3,13,TGTGCCATCAGTGGGAGCGGGGAGTATGGCTACACCTTC,CAISGSGEYGYTF
-,-,TRBJ2-2,TRBV5-1,13,TGCGCCAGCAGCTTGAGGGAGGCCGGGGAGCTGTTTTTT,CASSLREAGELFF
TRBD1,-,TRBJ1-6,TRBV7-9,15,TGTGCCAGCAGCTTGCGACAGGGTGGGAATTCACCCCTCCACTTT,CASSLRQGGNSPLHF
-,-,TRBJ1-5,TRBV19,13,TGTGCCAGTAGTACGCAGGGGAATCAGCCCCAGCATTTT,CASSTQGNQPQHF
-,-,TRBJ1-2,TRBV11-2,17,TGTGCCAGCAGCTTAAGGAGGGACCTACTTGGGACCTTTGGCTACACCTTC,CASSLRRDLLGTFGYTF
-,-,TRBJ2-1,TRBV29-1,12,TGCAGCGTAGTGGGGACGGGGGATGAGCAGTTCTTC,CSVVGTGDEQFF
TRBD2,-,TRBJ2-5,TRBV7-7,15,TGTGCTAGCAGCTTAGGGCGGGGGGGCGCGGAGACCCAGTACTTC,CASSLGRGGAETQYF
TRBD1,-,TRBJ2-2,TRBV25-1,17,TGTGCCAGCAGTGAAGGGTTCGACAGGGCGAACACCGGGGAGCTGTTTTTT,CASSEGFDRANTGELFF
TRBD2,-,TRBJ2-2,TRBV4-1,18,TGCGCCAGCAGCCACCGTATTCGGACTAGCGGGAACACCGGGGAGCTGTTTTTT,CASSHRIRTSGNTGELFF
-,once,TRBJ2-2,TRBV14,14,TGTGCCAGCAGCCGGGACTTCAACACCGGGGAGCTGTTTTTT,CASSRDFNTGELFF
-,-,TRBJ2-7,TRBV28,12,TGTGCCAGCAGAATTACAGGCTACGAGCAGTACTTC,CASRITGYEQYF
-,-,TRBJ2-5,TRBV3-1/TRBV3-2,15,TGTGCCAGCAGCCGCGATACCCGCTGGCAAGAGACCCAGTACTTC,CASSRDTRWQETQYF
TRBD2,-,TRBJ2-2,TRBV2,15,TGTGCCAGCAGTGGAAGCGGGGCACACACCGGGGAGCTGTTTTTT,CASSGSGAHTGELFF
TRBD2,-,TRBJ2-7,TRBV28,15,TGTGCCAGCAGTCCCGCAAGCGGGAGAAGGTACGAGCAGTACTTC,CASSPASGRRYEQYF
-,-,TRBJ2-3,TRBV7-9,16,TGTGCCAGCAGCTTGTACGGCAGGGCCAGCACAGATACGCAGTATTTT,CASSLYGRASTDTQYF
-,-,TRBJ1-4,TRBV4-3,16,TGCGCCAGCAGCCCGGGGGACGGTTCTTTTAATGAAAAACTGTTTTTT,CASSPGDGSFNEKLFF
-,once,TRBJ2-5,TRBV19,14,TGTGCCAGTAGGCAGGGGAGGGGGGAAGAGACCCAGTACTTC,CASRQGRGEETQYF
-,once,TRBJ2-2,TRBV7-2,15,TGTGCCACCCGATCCGGGACCCTTACCACCGGGGAGCTGTTTTTT,CATRSGTLTTGELFF
TRBD1,-,TRBJ1-2,TRBV20-1,10,TGCACTACAGGGGGCGGCGGCTACACCTTC,CTTGGGGYTF